The rows below give T cell receptor beta chains drawn from one sample of a study of human T cells and chemical hapten exposure. TCRdb reprocessed the RACE reads with MiXCR, giving one entry per CDR3 protein. The sample holds 100,000 to 150,000 distinct CDR3 sequences, roughly 13% seen once. Sequenced here: whole blood, sampled in connection with sensitization to the hapten diphenylcyclopropenone (DPC). Receptors originate from a man aged 18 to 30 with alopecia areata. Some clones in this sample may be carry-over from other donors' samples. Both conserved end residues are trimmed from each CDR3. Each record gives: V gene, clone size, CDR3 protein. Clone size is given for some rows only: seen once, a few or many times, or a class if the clone is expanded.

V: TRBV7-9; size: few; CDR3: ASSQRGENYGYT
V: TRBV5-5; size: few; CDR3: ASSKGVAGGLNEQF
V: TRBV7-3; size: -; CDR3: ASSPGGQSYEQY
V: TRBV20-1; size: -; CDR3: SAGGGAGYEQY
V: TRBV29-1; size: once; CDR3: SVRDRGTGELF
V: TRBV7-9; size: -; CDR3: ASSSQGASTDTQY
V: TRBV29-1; size: -; CDR3: SVEGGGRDQY
V: TRBV29-1; size: -; CDR3: SVEDQGYGYT
V: TRBV7-3; size: few; CDR3: ASSLTTTGDAEQF
V: TRBV20-1; size: few; CDR3: SAPLAGGPYNEQF
V: TRBV28; size: few; CDR3: ASSSGGQADTQY
V: TRBV4-3; size: once; CDR3: ASSQDNQPQH
V: TRBV19; size: -; CDR3: ASADGTLQETQY
V: TRBV27; size: few; CDR3: ASRRTGGRTPLH
V: TRBV4-3; size: -; CDR3: ASSQDTGIPQH
V: TRBV29-1; size: -; CDR3: SAETSSSYNERF
V: TRBV6-1; size: few; CDR3: ASSDGSLNTEAF
V: TRBV24-1; size: -; CDR3: ATSDLYGYT
V: TRBV18; size: -; CDR3: ASSPTLILAF
V: TRBV4-1; size: -; CDR3: ASCYGLGRETQY
V: TRBV21-1; size: few; CDR3: ASSKAGPGGELF
V: TRBV29-1; size: -; CDR3: SVDVRPGGEKLF
V: TRBV7-9; size: -; CDR3: ASSSTSGEQETQY
V: TRBV4-2; size: -; CDR3: ASSQTGERGPIPIYNSPLH
V: TRBV21-1; size: -; CDR3: ASSKVEWDRGSYEQY
V: TRBV27; size: few; CDR3: ASSPRDAMEKLF
V: TRBV7-6; size: many; CDR3: ASSLVGATNEKLF
V: TRBV14; size: -; CDR3: ASSQVGLENSPLH
V: TRBV12-5; size: -; CDR3: ASGPRTEALTTEAF
V: TRBV5-1; size: few; CDR3: ASSLEAGQNTEAF
V: TRBV5-4; size: -; CDR3: ASTFDSGGAHEQF
V: TRBV5-1; size: few; CDR3: ASRTADSYGYT
V: TRBV29-1; size: -; CDR3: SGEENTEAF
V: TRBV29-1; size: -; CDR3: SVRTYGGSTDTQY
V: TRBV5-1; size: many; CDR3: ASSLVLNTEAF
V: TRBV25-1; size: few; CDR3: ATERTGRYEQY
V: TRBV4-2; size: few; CDR3: ASSQDGGESSYEQY
V: TRBV10-3; size: -; CDR3: AIQVNTEAF
V: TRBV5-4; size: few; CDR3: ASSPRTSGAQETQY
V: TRBV7-9; size: many; CDR3: ASSLLSEDTQY
V: TRBV13; size: -; CDR3: ASSLRDSVSGNTIY
V: TRBV11-2; size: few; CDR3: ASSLRLRDTGELF
V: TRBV9; size: -; CDR3: ASSVAGVRYNEQF
V: TRBV6-5; size: few; CDR3: ASTEGGRRFEEQY
V: TRBV19; size: -; CDR3: ASRLLAGGLNEQF
V: TRBV11-2; size: many; CDR3: ASSLGSYGYT
V: TRBV10-3; size: -; CDR3: AISLQLAGTTYEQY
V: TRBV6-6; size: -; CDR3: ASSDPTGNQPQH
V: TRBV7-7; size: once; CDR3: ASSLFAGGQETQY
V: TRBV5-1; size: few; CDR3: ASSAGLGFVTEAF
V: TRBV4-3; size: few; CDR3: ASSPDRGFYEQY
V: TRBV12-3/TRBV12-4; size: -; CDR3: ASSLGGGREGQPQH
V: TRBV15; size: -; CDR3: ATSRDRFSPGGETQY
V: TRBV6-1; size: few; CDR3: ASRTGGQPQH
V: TRBV7-3; size: -; CDR3: ASRFGTGGNTEAF
V: TRBV7-8; size: few; CDR3: ASSRGQVRTSGSPLH
V: TRBV9; size: -; CDR3: ASSPRSSGNYGYT
V: TRBV2; size: -; CDR3: ASRVWEGYT